The entry that follows covers one T cell receptor beta chain sequence. Measured with immunoSEQ multiplex PCR; TCRdb has only the in-frame clones, and not every one. The table lists about 80,000 clones, roughly 96% of them singletons. This entry comes from a study of technical replicates of blood from a few donors. The V and J ends lost 4 bases and 4 bases respectively, with 14 bases between them. Germline V lookup: CDR1 SGHAT, CDR2 FQDESV (reference sequence). The CDR3 runs to 14 residues. The chain is built from TRBV11-1 and TRBJ2-7, with D possibly TRBD2 on 5 matching bases. Material for sequencing was T cells isolated from PBMCs. The TCR was taken from a human donor in good health. The chain's CDR3 is CASSSQADQYEQYF. The CDR3 DNA sequence: TGTGCCAGCAGCTCCCAAGCGGACCAGTACGAGCAGTACTTC.